The clone carrying this T cell receptor beta chain occurred a few times. Its target is unknown. The authors sorted CD4+ naive, central memory, regulatory and stem cell-like memory cells via CD45RO/CCR7/CD25/CD127/CD95/CD27. This record comes from a study of beta chain features in type 1 diabetes. Study outcomes and limitations: Junctions at VDJ sites from type 1 diabetes patients had fewer insertions and more deletions. The similarity of naive, central memory and Treg TCRB repertoires appeared greater among patients than among healthy donors.

The CDR3 has 17 amino acids. Germline V lookup: CDR1 SGHRS, CDR2 YFSETQ. The J segment lost 4 bases and the V segment lost 4 bases, leaving 12 bases of the junction unmatched. The entirety of the isolated RNA underwent reverse transcription, so expressed TCRB transcripts were sequenced. Produced via immunoSEQ multiplex PCR; TCRdb's table is partial and in-frame only. This sample yields more than 300,000 clones, of which approximately 8.2% are seen a single time; approximately 0.47% belongs to the top ten. The TCR was taken from a woman under 30 in good health. Sequencing input: central memory CD4+ T cells from blood. The V and J genes are TRBV5-1 and TRBJ2-1, with 9 bases fitting TRBD1. DNA for the CDR3: TGCGCCAGCAGCCCCAAGCTCGGGACAGGGAGTTACAATGAGCAGTTCTTC. Translated: CASSPKLGTGSYNEQFF.